The following is a T cell receptor beta chain sequence with its context. The data derive from a study of blood T cell repertoires in COVID-19. CDR1 and CDR2 from the germline V gene are SGHNT and YYREEE (reference sequence). V was trimmed by 0 bases and J by 5 bases, leaving 14 bases between them. This CDR3 contains 16 residues. Profiled with immunoSEQ multiplex PCR; TCRdb holds only in-frame clones, not every one. The sample contains over 120,000 clones, about 85% of which appear only once. The sequencing input was peripheral blood. This chain uses TRBV5-4 with TRBJ2-2; the D gene is possibly TRBD2 (7 bases). The source is a woman between 65 and 79 years old with COVID-19, enrolled during active disease. The CDR3 reads CASSLAEGGGTGELFF. The CDR3 DNA sequence: TGTGCCAGCAGCTTGGCCGAAGGGGGGGGAACCGGGGAGCTGTTTTTT.